Below, 21 T cell receptor beta chains from the same sample are listed, as sequenced in a study of T cells in Graves' hyperthyroidism and ophthalmopathy. What was amplified from RNA transcripts were TCR beta CDR3 regions. The HTBI primer set was used in a first-round RT-PCR of the TCR CDR3. TCRdb re-analysed the multiplex PCR reads in MiXCR, keeping a single row per CDR3 protein. The table lists over 250,000 distinct CDR3 sequences, approximately 26% of them singletons. Sequenced: blood. These receptors were obtained from a man aged 40-49 years with Graves' hyperthyroidism that later progressed to Graves' ophthalmopathy.

This clonotype came up many times. The CDR3 sequence: CATSAPGDGLSYNEQFF. As DNA, the CDR3 is TGTGCCACCAGTGCTCCAGGGGACGGACTGTCCTACAATGAGCAGTTCTTC. The chain is built from TRBV24-1 and TRBJ2-1; a weak D match, TRBD1 (6 bases). V shed 5 bases and J shed 1 base, with 17 bases lying between them. Germline assignment: CDR1 KGHDR and CDR2 SFDVKD. The CDR3 spans 17 residues.

This clonotype was counted ten times or more. The chain joins TRBV30 to TRBJ1-1; D unresolved. The V end was cut by 2 bases, the J end by 1 base, with 8 bases between. Germline CDR1 reads GTSNPN; CDR2 reads SVGIG (reference sequence). The length of the CDR3 is 13 residues. The DNA of the CDR3 is TGTGCCTGGAGTTTTGGGCCGAACACTGAAGCTTTCTTT. Its translation is CAWSFGPNTEAFF.

This clonotype was counted many times. The junction departs from the called germline gene at one end, perhaps through a read error. This chain connects TRBV5-1 to TRBJ1-1; a weak D match, TRBD1 (6 bases). The CDR3 runs 16 residues. Germline CDR1 SGHRS, CDR2 YFSETQ. CDR3 nucleotides: TGCGCCAGCAACTTGGTCACGACAGGCACGAACACTGAAGCTTTCTTT. Its translation is CASNLVTTGTNTEAFF.

This clonotype was recorded many times. V is TRBV27 and J is TRBJ2-7; D remains unclear. Trimming removed 7 bases at V and 4 bases at J, with 20 bases between. Germline V gene lookup returns CDR1 MNHEY and CDR2 SMNVEV (reference sequence). The CDR3 loop spans 15 amino acids. This chain's CDR3 is CASNHALVPIYEQYF. In DNA form, the CDR3 reads TGTGCCAGCAATCACGCCCTGGTTCCGATTTACGAGCAGTACTTC.

This clonotype has at least ten counts. This rearrangement joins TRBV6-2 or TRBV6-3 to TRBJ2-7; D unresolved. Germline V gene lookup returns CDR1 MNHEY and CDR2 SVGEGT. This CDR3 has 18 amino acids. V was shortened by 0 bases and J by 1 base, with 19 bases between the two germline ends. In nucleotides, the CDR3 is TGTGCCAGCAGTTACTCGTCTTCGGCAAGTCCACTTTCCTACGAGCAGTACTTC. Its protein is CASSYSSSASPLSYEQYF.

This clonotype was counted many times. The rearrangement uses TRBV6-5 and TRBJ1-1, with unresolved D. Germline loops: CDR1 MNHEY, CDR2 SVGAGI. The CDR3 loop spans 13 amino acids. V was pared by 7 bases and J by 0 bases, with 9 bases between. CDR3 nucleotides: TGTGCCAGCACTCGATACTTGAACACTGAAGCTTTCTTT. It yields the protein CASTRYLNTEAFF.

This clonotype was counted at least ten times. V is TRBV20-1 and J is TRBJ1-3; the D gene is possibly TRBD1 (5 bases). Between the trimmed V and J ends, which lost 0 bases and 0 bases, there was a span of 18 bases. The CDR3 has 18 amino acids. Germline V CDR1 and CDR2: DFQATT, SNEGSKA (reference sequence). Written as DNA, the CDR3 is TGCAGTGCTAGAGATCTCGGCAGGGCCTTAAGCTCTGGAAACACCATATATTTT. Its protein product is CSARDLGRALSSGNTIYF.

The chain links TRBV5-1 to TRBJ1-2; D gene unclear. Germline-derived CDR1 and CDR2 are SGHRS and YFSETQ. V gave up 4 bases and J gave up 0 bases, with 10 bases separating them. There are 14 residues in the CDR3. The CDR3 nucleotides read TGCGCCAGCAGCCCCGCGGCAACTAACTATGGCTACACCTTC. Amino acids: CASSPAATNYGYTF.

There are many counts of this clonotype. The rearrangement uses TRBV19 and TRBJ1-6; D gene uncertain. The CDR3 is 14 amino acids. Trimming removed 5 bases at V and 5 bases at J, with 10 bases between. Germline V gene data show CDR1 as LNHDA and CDR2 as SQIVND (reference sequence). DNA of the CDR3: TGTGCCAGTAGTCCCCGCAGCGATAATTCACCCCTCCACTTT. Translated, it gives CASSPRSDNSPLHF.

This clonotype was recorded at least ten times. V is TRBV12-3 or TRBV12-4 and J is TRBJ1-5; D call uncertain. Trimming left V 5 bases short and J 7 bases short, with 15 bases between. The CDR3 is made up of 14 amino acids. CDR3 in amino acids: CASSPEEGGQPQHF. CDR3 coding DNA: TGTGCCAGCAGTCCGGAGGAGGGCGGGCAGCCCCAGCATTTT.

The chain combines TRBV6-2 or TRBV6-3 with TRBJ2-5; 8 nucleotides align to TRBD1. Germline loops: CDR1 MNHEY, CDR2 SVGEGT. With 6 bases clipped from V and 5 bases from J, the junction kept 11 bases outside the gene matches. The length of the CDR3 is 15 residues. This CDR3 reads CASSQGQGGVETQYF. DNA of the CDR3: TGTGCCAGCAGCCAAGGACAGGGAGGTGTGGAGACCCAGTACTTC.

This chain links TRBV6-1 with TRBJ2-5, with 7 bases that match TRBD1. The CDR3 runs to 14 residues. Germline V CDR1 and CDR2: MNHNS, SASEGT. J lost 3 bases, V lost 6 bases, and 7 bases had no gene match. CDR3 sequence (DNA): TGTGCCAGCAGCGTCGGGACAGTCAAAGAGACCCAGTACTTC. Its translation: CASSVGTVKETQYF.

Many counts were recorded for this clonotype. The J gene is TRBJ1-1, the V gene TRBV7-9; D not certain. The CDR3 loop spans 9 amino acids. The V end was cut by 10 bases, the J end by 10 bases, with 10 bases between. Germline CDR1 is SEHNR and CDR2 is FQNEAQ (reference sequence). Written as DNA, the CDR3 is TGTGCCACCGGGTGGGGAGCTTTCTTT. It codes for CATGWGAFF.

In the case of this clonotype: The junction departs from germline at one end; a sequencing error may be responsible. The V and J genes are TRBV6-1 and TRBJ1-5, with a possible D match to TRBD1 (5 bases). Germline lookup yields CDR1 MNHNS and CDR2 SASEGT. The CDR3 runs to 14 residues. The CDR3 loop is CASGEGGGGQPQHF. Here the CDR3 DNA reads TGTGCCAGCGGTGAAGGTGGGGGAGGTCAGCCCCAGCATTTT.

This clonotype was seen ten or more times. The rearrangement joins TRBV9 to TRBJ1-1, with D perhaps matching TRBD1 (6 bases). Germline lookup yields CDR1 SGDLS and CDR2 YYNGEE. Trimming stripped 4 bases from V and 2 bases from J, with 15 bases between. There are 15 residues in the CDR3. CDR3 residues: CASSIQQGPNTEAFF. Here the CDR3 DNA reads TGTGCCAGCAGCATCCAACAGGGCCCTAACACTGAAGCTTTCTTT.

This sequence joins TRBV30 and TRBJ2-5; D unresolved. V was shortened by 2 bases and J by 4 bases, with 8 bases between the two germline ends. This CDR3 spans 12 amino acids. Germline CDR1 is GTSNPN and CDR2 is SVGIG (reference sequence). The DNA for the CDR3 is TGTGCCTGGAGTACAGAAATAGAGACCCAGTACTTC. Translating gives CAWSTEIETQYF. The full variable domain, in which reference TRBV30 and TRBJ2-5 provide the parts outside the CDR3, is SQTIHQWPATLVQPVGSPLSLECTVEGTSNPNLYWYRQAAGRGLQLLFYSVGIGQISSEVPQNLSASRPQDRQFILSSKKLLLSDSGFYLCAWSTEIETQYFGPGTRLLVL.

Many counts were recorded for this clonotype. The genes are TRBV5-1 and TRBJ2-5, with TRBD1 identical over 8 bases. In germline, CDR1 is SGHRS, CDR2 YFSETQ. This CDR3 spans 15 amino acids. The V and J ends lost 2 bases and 6 bases, in that order; junction bases with no gene match: 9. The CDR3 DNA sequence: TGCGCCAGCAGCTTCGGGACAGGCGTCGAGAAGACCCAGTACTTC. It encodes CASSFGTGVEKTQYF.

This clonotype has ten or more counts. The chain recombines TRBV2 with TRBJ1-1; TRBD1 might be the D (5 bases). V was trimmed by 3 bases and J by 1 base, leaving 9 bases between them. Germline loops: CDR1 SNHLY, CDR2 FYNNEI. The CDR3 totals 14 residues. The CDR3 loop reads CASSEVQGNTEAFF. Written as DNA, the CDR3 is TGTGCCAGCAGTGAGGTGCAGGGGAACACTGAAGCTTTCTTT. The entire variable domain, with the rest obtained from reference TRBV2 and TRBJ1-1, is as follows: EPEVTQTPSHQVTQMGQEVILRCVPISNHLYFYWYRQILGQKVEFLVSFYNNEISEKSEIFDDQFSVERPDGSNFTLKIRSTKLEDSAMYFCASSEVQGNTEAFFGQGTRLTVV.

This clonotype was counted ten times or more. This chain joins TRBV6-5 and TRBJ2-7, with a tentative D call TRBD2 (5 bases). Looked up from germline, CDR1 is MNHEY and CDR2 is SVGAGI. This CDR3 has 13 amino acids. With 8 bases removed from V and 2 bases from J, the gap between germline ends came to 13 bases. The CDR3 DNA reads TGTGCCAGCGGGGAGACGGGGACCTACGAGCAGTACTTC. This codes for CASGETGTYEQYF.

This chain joins TRBV25-1 and TRBJ2-7, with D possibly TRBD1 on 5 matching bases. The V gene's germline CDR1 is MGHDK and CDR2 SYGVNS. CDR3 length: 14 residues. V lost 3 bases to trimming and J lost 2 bases, with 11 bases between them. In nucleotides, the CDR3 is TGTGCCAGCAGTGATTTGGACAACACCTACGAGCAGTACTTC. This translates into CASSDLDNTYEQYF.

This clonotype was found many times. In DNA form, the CDR3 reads TGTGCCAGCAGTGATAAGCTTGCCGGGGAGCTGTTTTTT. Amino acid sequence: CASSDKLAGELFF. The rearrangement uses TRBV2 and TRBJ2-2; D is uncertain. With 3 bases removed from V and 6 bases from J, the gap between germline ends came to 8 bases. Germline values: CDR1 SNHLY, CDR2 FYNNEI. This CDR3 contains 13 residues.